What follows is one T cell receptor (beta chain) and its context. This entry is derived from a study of blood T cell repertoires in COVID-19. Across the whole study: Samples of COVID-19 (acute and convalescent) were obtained from the United States, Italy and Spain. T cells, B-cell-depleted T cells, or PBMCs supplied cDNA or gDNA.

The authors' processing: Amplifying reference gene primers gave estimates of nucleated cell counts. The data were produced by immunoSEQ multiplex PCR, yet TCRdb's version contains in-frame clones alone and is incomplete. V and J calls and clone size come straight from that table; D and trimming were deduced from the DNA. The data hold about 18,000 clones, with 75% to 90% observed a single time. Germline CDR1 DFQATT, CDR2 SNEGSKA (reference sequence). CDR3 length: 15 amino acids. V lost 3 bases and J 0 bases, leaving 13 bases between the germline ends. The sequence came from a man aged 45-65 years with active COVID-19. Sample: peripheral blood. The genes are TRBV20-1 and TRBJ2-3; no firm D call. The DNA of the CDR3 is TGCAGTGCTAGTGTGCGGCTAACTAGCACAGATACGCAGTATTTT. It encodes CSASVRLTSTDTQYF.